The sequence of this T cell receptor beta chain was determined in a study of early T cells in non-severe SARS-CoV-2 infection. Whole-study context: Chains from this unsorted whole-blood bulk RNA could not be paired. Study results and caveats: Comparison of clonotypes with VDJdb favored anti-spike CD8 responses while missing private and CD4 specificities.

Germline CDR1 reads SGHTA; CDR2 reads FQGNSA. Trimming took off 4 bases at V and 6 bases at J, with 5 bases between the two ends. The CDR3 is made up of 11 amino acids. This clonotype was seen many times. Its antigen is undetermined. Separate cDNA molecules each had unique molecular identifiers attached to them. MiXCR, run by TCRdb on the 5' RACE reads, gives a single entry per CDR3 protein. This table holds over 50,000 distinct CDR3 sequences, around 13% found once. This chain connects TRBV7-2 to TRBJ2-3; D ambiguous. This receptor was identified in an adult who was a healthcare worker with PCR-confirmed SARS-CoV-2 infection or an uninfected control (not recorded which). The sequenced sample consisted of whole blood. Written as DNA, the CDR3 is TGTGCCAGCAGCTCCCTGGATACGCAGTATTTT. This translates into CASSSLDTQYF.